The following is a T cell receptor beta chain sequence with its context. What it binds is not known. This sample is drawn from a study of T cell responses to AZD1222 COVID-19 vaccine. Across the study: Pooled samples include second doses given at about 4 or 12 weeks. Overall study results and limits: Baseline seropositivity characterized only six or seven AZD1222 recipients. Repertoire sampling happened only post peak T cell response.

The length of the CDR3 is 13 residues. CDR1 is SEHNR and CDR2 is FQNEAQ in the germline V gene (reference sequence). V lost 8 bases and J lost 0, with 10 bases in between. Method: immunoSEQ multiplex PCR; TCRdb's copy keeps in-frame clones and lacks some. Of about 150,000 clones detected, about nine tenths appear once; the ten largest clones hold roughly 1.9%. The sequencing here drew on peripheral blood, taken on day 0 of AZD1222 vaccination. The rearrangement joins TRBV7-9 to TRBJ1-1, with D possibly being TRBD1 (5 bases). The source of this sequence is an adult in good health. This CDR3 reads CASFRVLNTEAFF. As DNA, the CDR3 is TGTGCCAGCTTCAGGGTCTTGAACACTGAAGCTTTCTTT.